One sample yielded the 6 T cell receptor beta chains listed below, sequenced in a study of human T cells and chemical hapten exposure. From the RACE reads, TCRdb called clonotypes with MiXCR, one entry per CDR3 protein. This sample has some 110,000 distinct CDR3 sequences, with under 40% found just once. Time point denoted: patch test 3, about 24 weeks after DPC sensitization. Treatment noted: therapeutic diphenylcyclopropenone sensitization with weekly scalp DPC. The sequences come from whole blood, collected in connection with sensitization to the hapten diphenylcyclopropenone (DPC). The source is a man in his forties with alopecia areata. Some clones in this sample may be carry-over from other donors' samples.

A note on this clonotype: A read error may account for a junction end that differs from germline. The chain has TRBV7-2 and TRBJ1-2; D is uncertain. CDR1 and CDR2 from the germline V gene are SGHTA and FQGNSA. The CDR3 is 13 amino acids. CDR3 sequence (DNA): TGTGCCACCAGCTATGAGGATAACTATGGCTACACCTTC. Translating it yields CATSYEDNYGYTF.

The V gene is TRBV3-1, the J gene TRBJ1-1; maybe TRBD1 (5 bases). Germline-derived CDR1 and CDR2 are LGHDT and YNNKEL (reference sequence). Trimming shortened V by 4 bases and J by 1 base, and 10 bases separated the two germline ends. The CDR3 runs to 14 residues. In DNA, the CDR3 is TGTGCCAGCAGCCCCTGGGGGGAGAACACTGAAGCTTTCTTT. Translating gives CASSPWGENTEAFF.

V gene TRBV25-1 combines with J gene TRBJ2-1; 8 nucleotides agree with TRBD2. V lost 4 bases, J lost 8 bases, and 10 bases stayed unmatched. Germline CDR1 MGHDK, CDR2 SYGVNS. This CDR3 contains 15 residues. DNA of the CDR3: TGTGCCAGCAGTGTATCCGGGACTAGGTCCCATGAGCAGTTCTTC. It translates to CASSVSGTRSHEQFF. The variable domain in full, with the rest retrieved from reference TRBV25-1 and TRBJ2-1, is EADIYQTPRYLVIGTGKKITLECSQTMGHDKMYWYQQDPGMELHLIHYSYGVNSTEKGDLSSESTVSRIRTEHFPLTLESARPSHTSQYLCASSVSGTRSHEQFFGPGTRLTVL.

V usage is TRBV14 and J usage is TRBJ2-7, with TRBD1 matching over 8 bases. J gave up 2 bases and V 2 bases, and 8 bases lay outside the gene matches. CDR1 and CDR2 (germline): SGHDN, FVKESK. This CDR3 region has 16 residues. CDR3 nucleotides: TGTGCCAGCAGCCAACCCCCCGGGACAGGCACCTACGAGCAGTACTTC. Protein sequence: CASSQPPGTGTYEQYF.

This chain uses TRBV15 with TRBJ1-5, with D possibly being TRBD1 (6 bases). V shed 6 bases and J shed 3 bases, with 18 bases lying between them. The CDR3 runs 16 residues. Per germline, CDR1 LNHNV and CDR2 YYDKDF (reference sequence). CDR3: CATSPSPDSFNQPQHF. CDR3 sequence (DNA): TGTGCCACCAGTCCCTCCCCGGACAGCTTCAATCAGCCCCAGCATTTT.

This clonotype was recorded once. V usage is TRBV6-8 and J usage is TRBJ2-3; no clear D gene. Looked up from germline, CDR1 is MNHGY and CDR2 is SAAAGT. V lost 3 bases and J lost 0, with 7 bases in between. This CDR3 spans 14 amino acids. The CDR3 DNA sequence: TGTGCCAGCAGTTATTATCTTAGCACAGATACGCAGTATTTT. Translation: CASSYYLSTDTQYF.